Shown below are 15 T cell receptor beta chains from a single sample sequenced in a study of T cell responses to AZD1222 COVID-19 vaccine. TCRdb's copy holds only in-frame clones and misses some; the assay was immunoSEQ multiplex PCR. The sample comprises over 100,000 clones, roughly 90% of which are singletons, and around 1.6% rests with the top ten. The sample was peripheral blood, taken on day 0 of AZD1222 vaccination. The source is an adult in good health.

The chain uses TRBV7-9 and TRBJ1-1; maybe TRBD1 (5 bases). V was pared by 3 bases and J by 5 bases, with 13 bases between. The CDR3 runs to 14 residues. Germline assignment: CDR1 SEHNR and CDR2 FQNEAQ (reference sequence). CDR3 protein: CASSLGGSSTEAFF. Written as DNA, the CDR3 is TGTGCCAGCAGCTTGGGGGGATCGTCAACTGAAGCTTTCTTT. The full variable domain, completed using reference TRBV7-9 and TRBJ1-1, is DTGVSQNPRHKITKRGQNVTFRCDPISEHNRLYWYRQTLGQGPEFLTYFQNEAQLEKSRLLSDRFSAERPKGSFSTLEIQRTEQGDSAMYLCASSLGGSSTEAFFGQGTRLTVV.

CDR3 nucleotide sequence: TGTGCCAGCAGTCAGGGGGGGAAAGGTCTCTACACCTTC. Protein product: CASSQGGKGLYTF. The chain employs TRBV27 and TRBJ1-2, with 7 bases fitting TRBD1. V trimming: 5 bases; J trimming: 10 bases; junction bases outside the gene matches: 10. Per the germline V gene, CDR1 is MNHEY and CDR2 is SMNVEV (reference sequence). CDR3 length: 13 residues.

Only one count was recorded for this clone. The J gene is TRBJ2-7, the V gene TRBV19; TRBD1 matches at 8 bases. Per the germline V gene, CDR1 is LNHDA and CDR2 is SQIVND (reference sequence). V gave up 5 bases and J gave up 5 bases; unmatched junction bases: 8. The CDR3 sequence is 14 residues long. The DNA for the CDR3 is TGTGCCAGTAGTGTGGACAGGGTAGGGGACGAGCAGTACTTC. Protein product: CASSVDRVGDEQYF.

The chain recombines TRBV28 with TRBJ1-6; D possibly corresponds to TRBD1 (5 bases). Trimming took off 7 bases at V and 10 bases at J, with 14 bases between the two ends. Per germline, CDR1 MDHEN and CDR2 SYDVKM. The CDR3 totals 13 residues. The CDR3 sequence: CASTPQGGSPLHF. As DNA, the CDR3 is TGTGCCAGCACCCCGCAGGGAGGGTCACCCCTCCACTTT.

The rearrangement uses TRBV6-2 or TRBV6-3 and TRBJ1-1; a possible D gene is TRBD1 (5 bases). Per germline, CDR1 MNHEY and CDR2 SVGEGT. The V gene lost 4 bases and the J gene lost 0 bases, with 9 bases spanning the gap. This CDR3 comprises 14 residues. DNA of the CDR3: TGTGCCAGCAGTTTTGGGACCCTGAACACTGAAGCTTTCTTT. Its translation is CASSFGTLNTEAFF.

CDR3 coding DNA: TGTGCCAGTAGCCCTTCAGGCCCCAGGGGAAGCAATCAGCCCCAGCATTTT. Translating it yields CASSPSGPRGSNQPQHF. The genes are TRBV19 and TRBJ1-5; possibly TRBD1 for D (6 bases). This CDR3 has 17 amino acids. Germline assignment: CDR1 LNHDA and CDR2 SQIVND (reference sequence). V lost 6 bases to trimming and J lost 1 base, with 19 bases between them.

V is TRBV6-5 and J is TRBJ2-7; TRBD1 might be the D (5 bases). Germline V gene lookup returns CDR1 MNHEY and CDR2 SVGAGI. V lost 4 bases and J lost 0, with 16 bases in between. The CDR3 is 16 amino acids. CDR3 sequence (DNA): TGTGCCAGCAGTTCCCAGGACATCCTCTCCTCCTACGAGCAGTACTTC. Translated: CASSSQDILSSYEQYF.

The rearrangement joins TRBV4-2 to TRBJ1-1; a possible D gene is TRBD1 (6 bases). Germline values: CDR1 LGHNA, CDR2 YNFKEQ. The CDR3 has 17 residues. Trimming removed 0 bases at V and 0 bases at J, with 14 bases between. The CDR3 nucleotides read TGTGCCAGCAGCCAAGAGGGGGCGGTGGGTATGAACACTGAAGCTTTCTTT. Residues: CASSQEGAVGMNTEAFF.

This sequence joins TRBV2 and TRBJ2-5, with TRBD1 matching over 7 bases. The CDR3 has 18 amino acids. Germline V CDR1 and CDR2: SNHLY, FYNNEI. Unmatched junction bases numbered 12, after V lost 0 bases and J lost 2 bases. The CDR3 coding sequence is TGTGCCAGCAGTGAAGCGCGTTTCCCTTACAGGGGACAAGAGACCCAGTACTTC. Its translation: CASSEARFPYRGQETQYF.

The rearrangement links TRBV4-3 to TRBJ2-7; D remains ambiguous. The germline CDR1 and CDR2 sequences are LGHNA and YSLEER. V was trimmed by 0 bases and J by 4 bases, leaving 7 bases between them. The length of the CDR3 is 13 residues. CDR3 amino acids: CASSQDWRYEQYF. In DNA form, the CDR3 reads TGCGCCAGCAGCCAAGATTGGCGGTACGAGCAGTACTTC.

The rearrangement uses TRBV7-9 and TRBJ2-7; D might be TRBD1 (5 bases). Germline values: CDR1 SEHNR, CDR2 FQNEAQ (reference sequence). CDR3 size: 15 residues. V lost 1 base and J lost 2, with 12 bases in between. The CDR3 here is CASSLGGSMTYEQYF. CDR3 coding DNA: TGTGCCAGCAGCTTAGGGGGCAGTATGACCTACGAGCAGTACTTC.

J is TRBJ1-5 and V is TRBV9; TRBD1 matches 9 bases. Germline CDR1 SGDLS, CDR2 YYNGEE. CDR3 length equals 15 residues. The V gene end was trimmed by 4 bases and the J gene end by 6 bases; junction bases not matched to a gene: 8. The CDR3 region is CASSLQGARGQPQHF. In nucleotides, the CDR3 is TGTGCCAGCAGCCTACAGGGGGCTCGGGGTCAGCCCCAGCATTTT.

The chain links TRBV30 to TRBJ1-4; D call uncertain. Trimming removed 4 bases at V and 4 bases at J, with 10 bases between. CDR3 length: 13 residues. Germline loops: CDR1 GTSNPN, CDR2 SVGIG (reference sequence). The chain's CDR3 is CAWTGRFNEKLFF. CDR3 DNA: TGTGCCTGGACCGGTAGATTTAATGAAAAACTGTTTTTT.

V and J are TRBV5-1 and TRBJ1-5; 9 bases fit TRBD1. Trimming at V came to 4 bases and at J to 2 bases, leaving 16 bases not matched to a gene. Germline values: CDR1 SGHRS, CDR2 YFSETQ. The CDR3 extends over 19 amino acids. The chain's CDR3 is CASSPGQGSGRLGNQPQHF. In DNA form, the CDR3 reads TGCGCCAGCAGCCCGGGACAGGGCTCTGGGAGACTGGGCAATCAGCCCCAGCATTTT.

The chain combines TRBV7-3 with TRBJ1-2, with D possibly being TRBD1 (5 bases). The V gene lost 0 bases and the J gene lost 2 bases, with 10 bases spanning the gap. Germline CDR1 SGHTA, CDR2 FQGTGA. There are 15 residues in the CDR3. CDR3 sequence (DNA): TGTGCCAGCAGCTTAACAGCACAGGCAAACTATGGCTACACCTTC. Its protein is CASSLTAQANYGYTF.